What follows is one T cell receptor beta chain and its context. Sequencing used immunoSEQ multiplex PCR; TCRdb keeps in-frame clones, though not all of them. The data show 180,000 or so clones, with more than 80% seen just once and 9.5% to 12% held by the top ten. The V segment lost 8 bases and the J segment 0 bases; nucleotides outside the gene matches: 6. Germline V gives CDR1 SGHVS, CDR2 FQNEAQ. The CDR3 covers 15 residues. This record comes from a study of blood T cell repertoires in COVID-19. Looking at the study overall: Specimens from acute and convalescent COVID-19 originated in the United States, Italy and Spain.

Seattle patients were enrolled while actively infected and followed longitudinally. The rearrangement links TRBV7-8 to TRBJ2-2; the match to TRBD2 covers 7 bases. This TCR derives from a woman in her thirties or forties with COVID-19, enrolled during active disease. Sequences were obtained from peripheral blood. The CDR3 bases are TGTGCCAGCCGGCCGGGGGGAACGAACACCGGGGAGCTGTTTTTT. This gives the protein CASRPGGTNTGELFF.